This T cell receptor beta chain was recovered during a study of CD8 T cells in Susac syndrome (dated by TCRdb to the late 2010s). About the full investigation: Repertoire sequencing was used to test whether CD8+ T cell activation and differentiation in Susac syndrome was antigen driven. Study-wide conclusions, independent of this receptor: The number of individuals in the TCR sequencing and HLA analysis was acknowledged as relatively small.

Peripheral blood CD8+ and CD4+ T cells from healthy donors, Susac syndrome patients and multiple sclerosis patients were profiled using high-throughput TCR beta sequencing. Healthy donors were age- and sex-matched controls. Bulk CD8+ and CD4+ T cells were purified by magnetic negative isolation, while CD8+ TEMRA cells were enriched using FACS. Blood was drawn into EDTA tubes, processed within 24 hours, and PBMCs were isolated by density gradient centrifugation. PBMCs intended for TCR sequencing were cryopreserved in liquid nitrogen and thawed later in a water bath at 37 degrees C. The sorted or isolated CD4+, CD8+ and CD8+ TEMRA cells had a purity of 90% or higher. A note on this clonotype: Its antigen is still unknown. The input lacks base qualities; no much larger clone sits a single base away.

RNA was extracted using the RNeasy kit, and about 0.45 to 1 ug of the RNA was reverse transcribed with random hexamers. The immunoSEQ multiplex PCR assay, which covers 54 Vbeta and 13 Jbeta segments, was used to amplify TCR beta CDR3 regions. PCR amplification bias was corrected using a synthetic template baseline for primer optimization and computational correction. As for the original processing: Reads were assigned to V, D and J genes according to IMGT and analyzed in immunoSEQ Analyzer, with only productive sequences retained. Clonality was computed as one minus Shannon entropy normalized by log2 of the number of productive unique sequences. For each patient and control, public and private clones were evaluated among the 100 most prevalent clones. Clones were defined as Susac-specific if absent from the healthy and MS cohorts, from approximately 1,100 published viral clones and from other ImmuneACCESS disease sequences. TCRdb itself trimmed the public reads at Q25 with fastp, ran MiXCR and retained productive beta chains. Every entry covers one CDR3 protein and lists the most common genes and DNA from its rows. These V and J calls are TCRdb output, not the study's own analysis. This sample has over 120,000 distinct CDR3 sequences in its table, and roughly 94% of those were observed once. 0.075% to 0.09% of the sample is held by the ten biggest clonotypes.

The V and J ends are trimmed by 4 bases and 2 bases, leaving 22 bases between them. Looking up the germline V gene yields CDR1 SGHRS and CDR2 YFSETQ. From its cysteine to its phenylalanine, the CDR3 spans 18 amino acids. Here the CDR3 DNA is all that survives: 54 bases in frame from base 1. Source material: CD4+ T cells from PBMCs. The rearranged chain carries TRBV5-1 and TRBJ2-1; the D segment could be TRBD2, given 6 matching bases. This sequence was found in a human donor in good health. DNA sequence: TGCGCCAGCAGCCCTCCTGGGGGGAGTCCAAGAGCCTACAATGAGCAGTTCTTC. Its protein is CASSPPGGSPRAYNEQFF.